Listed here is a single T cell receptor beta chain. Sequence at one end of the junction differs from germline and may be a read error. Healthy Caucasians supplied all donations. This sample was included in a study of identical twins. Template switching added a universal primer site, and cDNA bore unique molecular identifiers. TCRdb analysed the 5' RACE reads with MiXCR anew, one entry per CDR3 protein. The table has 510,000 or so distinct CDR3 sequences, about 15% seen once. The CDR3 sequence is 12 residues long. Germline V CDR1 and CDR2: SGHAT, FQNNGV. The data were also submitted as part of a second study, on yellow fever vaccine responses in identical twins.

The TCR originated in a woman aged 18-29 years in good health. The material sequenced was CD4+ T cells sorted from blood. This chain uses TRBV11-2 with TRBJ2-3; TRBD1 aligns across 8 bases. The DNA for the CDR3 is TGTGCCAGCAGCTTGGCACGGGACAGGCTCAATTTT. It specifies CASSLARDRLNF.